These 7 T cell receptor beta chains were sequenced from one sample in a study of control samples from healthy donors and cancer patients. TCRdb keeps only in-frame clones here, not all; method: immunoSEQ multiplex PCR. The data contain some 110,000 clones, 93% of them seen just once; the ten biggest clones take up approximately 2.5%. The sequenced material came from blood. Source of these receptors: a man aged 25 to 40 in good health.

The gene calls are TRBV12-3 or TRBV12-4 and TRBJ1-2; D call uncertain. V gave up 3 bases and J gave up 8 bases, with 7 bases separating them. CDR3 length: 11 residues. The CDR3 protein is CASSLGLGYTF. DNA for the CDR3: TGTGCCAGCAGTTTGGGCCTCGGCTACACCTTC.

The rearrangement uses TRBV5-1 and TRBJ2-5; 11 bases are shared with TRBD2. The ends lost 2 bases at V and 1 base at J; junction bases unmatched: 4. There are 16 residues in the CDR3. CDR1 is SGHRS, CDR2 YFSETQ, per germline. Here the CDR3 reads CASSLSSGGFQETQYF. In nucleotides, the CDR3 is TGCGCCAGCAGCTTATCTAGCGGGGGGTTCCAAGAGACCCAGTACTTC. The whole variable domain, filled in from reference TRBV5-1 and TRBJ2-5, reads KAGVTQTPRYLIKTRGQQVTLSCSPISGHRSVSWYQQTPGQGLQFLFEYFSETQRNKGNFPGRFSGRQFSNSRSEMNVSTLELGDSALYLCASSLSSGGFQETQYFGPGTRLLVL.

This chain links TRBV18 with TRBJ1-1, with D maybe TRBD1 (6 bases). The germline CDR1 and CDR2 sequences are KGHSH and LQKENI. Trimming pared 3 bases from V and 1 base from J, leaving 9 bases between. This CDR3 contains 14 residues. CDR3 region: CASSPATGNTEAFF. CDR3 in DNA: TGTGCCAGCTCACCCGCGACAGGGAACACTGAAGCTTTCTTT.

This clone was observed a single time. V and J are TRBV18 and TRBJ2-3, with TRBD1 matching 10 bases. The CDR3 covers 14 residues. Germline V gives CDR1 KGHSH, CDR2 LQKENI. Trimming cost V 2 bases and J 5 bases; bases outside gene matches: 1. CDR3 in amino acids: CASSPWDRGDTQYF. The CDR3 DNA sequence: TGTGCCAGCTCACCATGGGACAGGGGAGATACGCAGTATTTT.

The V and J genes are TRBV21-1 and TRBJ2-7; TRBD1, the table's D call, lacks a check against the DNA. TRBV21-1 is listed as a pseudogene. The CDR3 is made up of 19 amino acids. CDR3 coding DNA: TGTGCCAGCAGCAAAAAGAGACCCCCTTTATGTGGGACAGCCTACGAGCAGTACGTC. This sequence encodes CASSKKRPPLCGTAYEQYV.

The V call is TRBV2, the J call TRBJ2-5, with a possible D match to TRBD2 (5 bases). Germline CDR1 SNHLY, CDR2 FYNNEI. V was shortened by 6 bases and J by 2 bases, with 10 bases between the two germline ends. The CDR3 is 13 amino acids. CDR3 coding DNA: TGTGCCAGCAGCGAGGACTTGCAAGAGACCCAGTACTTC. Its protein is CASSEDLQETQYF.

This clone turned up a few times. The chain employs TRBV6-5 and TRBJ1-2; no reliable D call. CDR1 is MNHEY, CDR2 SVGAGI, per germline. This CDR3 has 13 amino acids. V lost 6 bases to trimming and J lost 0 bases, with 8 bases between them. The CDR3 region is CASRRQANYGYTF. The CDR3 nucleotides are TGTGCCAGCAGGAGGCAAGCTAACTATGGCTACACCTTC.